A selection of T cell receptor beta chains follows, all from one sample in a study of blood T cell repertoires in COVID-19. Profiling relied on immunoSEQ multiplex PCR, and the TCRdb table lists in-frame clones only, not all of them. The sample comprises some 220,000 clones, 85% of which are singletons, and around 3% rests with the top ten. Material: peripheral blood. These receptors were collected from a man aged 50-60 years who had recovered from COVID-19. Each CDR3 is given with its conserved first and last residue.

V	length	J	CDR3
TRBV24-1	14	TRBJ2-1	CATSEGVPFNEQFF
TRBV27	15	TRBJ2-7	CASTPSTGLMNEQYF
TRBV19	15	TRBJ2-2	CASQGALQNTGELFF
TRBV19	17	TRBJ1-1	CASSIEPPAGHNTEAFF
TRBV6-7	14	TRBJ1-5	CASSYRDRNQPQHF
TRBV5-1	17	TRBJ1-2	CASSHRKGGGGGYGYTF
TRBV9	16	TRBJ2-7	CASSVEGGGSPREQYF
TRBV28	14	TRBJ1-4	CASLAQATNEKLFF
TRBV20-1	13	TRBJ1-2	CSASNQQGLGYTF
TRBV18	14	TRBJ2-3	CASSWRTETDTQYF
TRBV11-2	15	TRBJ2-5	CASSNRDRGTETQYF
TRBV4-1	16	TRBJ2-7	CASSLAARDGAYEQYF
TRBV6-5	14	TRBJ1-2	CASNTGGGNYGYTF
TRBV11-2	13	TRBJ2-1	CASSLSNLNEQFF
TRBV9	14	TRBJ2-7	CASSVDHRSGEQYF
TRBV14	14	TRBJ2-5	CASSRYRGRETQYF